This T cell receptor beta chain originates from a study of blood T cell repertoires in COVID-19. TCRdb's copy holds only in-frame clones and misses some; the assay was immunoSEQ multiplex PCR. The sample comprises about 62,000 clones, more than 80% of which are singletons, and approximately 1.2% rests with the top ten. CDR1 SQVTM and CDR2 ANQGSEA come from the germline V gene. Germline trimming cut 6 bases from V and 8 bases from J; bases unmatched to any gene: 8. The CDR3 is made up of 12 amino acids. The specimen was peripheral blood. The chain joins TRBV29-1 to TRBJ1-2, with TRBD1 matching over 8 bases. The source is a woman aged 80 or over with acute or convalescent COVID-19. CDR3 protein: CSVKDRALGYTF. The CDR3 nucleotides are TGCAGCGTAAAGGACAGGGCGTTAGGCTACACCTTC.